This TCR beta chain was profiled in a study of cytomegalovirus exposure and HLA in healthy donors. Study-wide results and caveats: Available immune exposure information covered CMV serostatus only.

V lost 3 bases to trimming and J lost 4 bases, with 8 bases between them. CDR3 size: 13 residues. CDR1 and CDR2 from the germline V gene are MNHEY and SMNVEV (reference sequence). About this clone itself: The antigen remains undetermined.

The primer mix had 60 Vbeta and 13 Jbeta primers. Produced via immunoSEQ multiplex PCR; TCRdb's table is partial and in-frame only. The profile shows 150,000 to 200,000 clones, under 90% of them singletons. The sequence was obtained from a male donor in good health and CMV-seronegative. What was sequenced was PBMCs. This chain connects TRBV27 to TRBJ2-3, with D possibly matching TRBD1 (5 bases). The CDR3 coding sequence is TGTGCCAGCAGTTTTAGGGGTTCAGATACGCAGTATTTT. Residues: CASSFRGSDTQYF.